These T cell receptor beta chains were read from a single sample in a study of cytomegalovirus exposure and HLA in healthy donors. TCRdb keeps only in-frame clones here, not all; method: immunoSEQ multiplex PCR. The sample consists of over 60,000 clones, 70% to 75% of them appearing once. The specimen was PBMCs. Receptor source: a woman aged 25 to 39 in good health and CMV-seronegative. Both conserved end residues are part of each CDR3. Each record gives: D gene, clone size, V gene, J gene, CDR3 protein, CDR3 DNA. A D gene is named only where the DNA matches it firmly. Part of the rows lack a size; the others show once, few, many or a class for expanded clones.

TRBD2	-	TRBV14	TRBJ2-1	CASSPIREGGGQKDEQFF	TGTGCCAGCAGCCCTATCCGGGAGGGCGGGGGCCAAAAGGATGAGCAGTTCTTC
-	few	TRBV7-6	TRBJ1-5	CASSLVGGADSNQPQHF	TGTGCCAGCAGCTTAGTCGGGGGGGCAGATAGCAATCAGCCCCAGCATTTT
TRBD1	-	TRBV11-2	TRBJ1-2	CASSLALGTGGWGYGYTF	TGTGCCAGCAGCTTAGCTCTGGGAACAGGGGGATGGGGCTATGGCTACACCTTC
-	-	TRBV30	TRBJ1-2	CAWNRGGAGEGYTF	TGTGCCTGGAACCGGGGGGGCGCGGGGGAAGGCTACACCTTC
TRBD2	-	TRBV27	TRBJ2-7	CASSSLAGAREEQYF	TGTGCCAGCAGTTCTTTAGCGGGAGCTAGGGAAGAGCAGTACTTC
-	-	TRBV5-4	TRBJ2-5	CASSLRGQETQYF	TGTGCCAGCAGCTTGAGGGGTCAAGAGACCCAGTACTTC
TRBD2	-	TRBV2	TRBJ2-3	CAGLAVSTDTQYF	TGTGCCGGCCTAGCGGTTAGCACAGATACGCAGTATTTT
TRBD1	-	TRBV9	TRBJ2-1	CASSALIGQGIYNEQFF	TGTGCCAGCAGCGCATTAATCGGACAGGGGATTTACAATGAGCAGTTCTTC
-	-	TRBV9	TRBJ1-3	CASSVAGAGNTIYF	TGTGCCAGCAGCGTAGCGGGGGCTGGAAACACCATATATTTT
TRBD1	-	TRBV6-6	TRBJ2-7	CASSYSFEGAVEQYF	TGTGCCAGCAGTTACTCGTTCGAGGGGGCCGTCGAGCAGTACTTC
TRBD2	-	TRBV9	TRBJ2-1	CASSTGLAGFNEQFF	TGTGCCAGCAGCACGGGACTAGCAGGTTTCAATGAGCAGTTCTTC
TRBD2	-	TRBV7-6	TRBJ2-1	CASSLEASGWDEQFF	TGTGCCAGCAGCTTAGAGGCTAGCGGGTGGGATGAGCAGTTCTTC
-	-	TRBV4-3	TRBJ2-2	CASSQGQFTHTGELFF	TGCGCCAGCAGCCAAGGACAGTTCACTCACACCGGGGAGCTGTTTTTT
-	-	TRBV4-1	TRBJ2-4	CASSQDIPAKNIQYF	TGCGCCAGCAGCCAAGATATCCCAGCCAAAAACATTCAGTACTTC
TRBD2	-	TRBV6-1	TRBJ2-3	CASSRLAGGADTQYF	TGTGCCAGCAGTAGACTAGCGGGAGGGGCAGATACGCAGTATTTT
TRBD2	-	TRBV6-1	TRBJ2-5	CASSGGLAETQYF	TGTGCCAGCAGTGGCGGACTAGCAGAGACCCAGTACTTC
TRBD2	once	TRBV7-9	TRBJ2-1	CASLDEREIPYNEQFF	TGTGCCAGCCTTGACGAGCGGGAGATCCCCTACAATGAGCAGTTCTTC
-	few	TRBV13	TRBJ2-5	CASSLGLERVQYF	TGTGCCAGCAGCCTCGGGCTGGAGAGGGTGCAGTACTTC
-	-	TRBV27	TRBJ2-5	CASSFAWARGETQYF	TGTGCCAGCAGTTTTGCTTGGGCCAGGGGAGAGACCCAGTACTTC
-	once	TRBV5-4	TRBJ1-1	CASTGGAAPMNTEAFF	TGTGCCAGCACCGGGGGGGCAGCGCCGATGAACACTGAAGCTTTCTTT
TRBD1	once	TRBV7-8	TRBJ1-3	CASSLEGRGLGNTIYF	TGTGCCAGCAGCTTAGAAGGCAGGGGGCTCGGAAACACCATATATTTT
TRBD2	-	TRBV2	TRBJ2-7	CAVMGWKRLAGATEQYF	TGTGCCGTTATGGGTTGGAAGAGACTAGCGGGGGCTACGGAGCAGTACTTC
-	-	TRBV10-3	TRBJ2-1	CAISDSDYGSYNEQFF	TGTGCCATCAGTGATTCTGACTACGGATCCTACAATGAGCAGTTCTTC
-	-	TRBV6-4	TRBJ2-6	CASSTGLSSGANVLTF	TGTGCCAGCAGTACAGGGCTGAGCTCTGGGGCCAACGTCCTGACTTTC
-	-	TRBV27	TRBJ1-5	CASSLSNYDVPQHF	TGTGCCAGCAGTTTATCGAACTACGACGTACCCCAGCATTTT
TRBD2	-	TRBV6-5	TRBJ2-1	CASSSPGRGGGDEQFF	TGTGCCAGCAGTTCCCCGGGGAGGGGCGGGGGGGATGAGCAGTTCTTC
TRBD2	-	TRBV11-2	TRBJ2-3	CASSLGGGPDTQYF	TGTGCCAGCAGCTTAGGGGGGGGACCAGATACGCAGTATTTT
-	few	TRBV6-5	TRBJ1-2	CASSYDDRYYGYTF	TGTGCCAGCAGTTACGATGACAGATATTATGGCTACACCTTC
TRBD2	-	TRBV7-8	TRBJ2-3	CASSLLFPSGRGAGDTQYF	TGTGCCAGCAGCTTATTGTTTCCTAGCGGGAGGGGAGCGGGAGATACGCAGTATTTT
TRBD2	-	TRBV27	TRBJ2-1	CASSRHHSSGSSDEQFF	TGTGCCAGCAGTCGCCATCACTCTAGCGGGAGCTCGGATGAGCAGTTCTTC
TRBD1	-	TRBV7-2	TRBJ1-1	CASSLVGTARGWTTEAFF	TGTGCCAGCAGCTTAGTCGGGACAGCTAGGGGGTGGACCACTGAAGCTTTCTTT
TRBD2	few	TRBV5-1	TRBJ2-7	CASSSLPSTSGSGTYEQYF	TGCGCCAGCAGCTCACTGCCCTCTACTAGCGGGAGCGGGACCTACGAGCAGTACTTC
TRBD2	-	TRBV6-1	TRBJ2-1	CATGGTSGYNEQFF	TGTGCCACGGGGGGGACTAGCGGATACAATGAGCAGTTCTTC
TRBD1	-	TRBV2	TRBJ1-2	CASSYRGTNYGYTF	TGTGCCAGCAGCTACAGGGGAACTAACTATGGCTACACCTTC
-	few	TRBV18	TRBJ1-1	CASSPLAGWGTEAFF	TGTGCCAGCTCACCATTAGCAGGGTGGGGAACTGAAGCTTTCTTT
TRBD1	-	TRBV5-1	TRBJ1-3	CASSVGTGGSGNTIYF	TGCGCCAGCAGCGTCGGGACAGGAGGCTCTGGAAACACCATATATTTT
-	once	TRBV11-2	TRBJ2-3	CASSSAGDTQYF	TGTGCCAGCAGCTCTGCGGGCGATACGCAGTATTTT
TRBD1	once	TRBV4-3	TRBJ1-2	CASSQDWTGPHYGYTF	TGCGCCAGCAGCCAAGATTGGACAGGTCCCCACTATGGCTACACCTTC
-	few	TRBV7-2	TRBJ2-3	CASSLARTQYF	TGTGCCAGCAGCTTAGCCCGTACGCAGTATTTT
TRBD2	-	TRBV4-1	TRBJ2-3	CASGVRASGRRADTQYF	TGCGCCAGCGGTGTAAGGGCTAGCGGGAGGAGGGCAGATACGCAGTATTTT
TRBD1	-	TRBV5-6	TRBJ1-2	CASSSTWTGSNYGYTF	TGTGCCAGCAGCTCTACCTGGACAGGGTCTAACTATGGCTACACCTTC
TRBD1	-	TRBV19	TRBJ1-5	CASNHRGEGQPQHF	TGTGCCAGTAATCACAGGGGGGAGGGTCAGCCCCAGCATTTT
TRBD1	once	TRBV6-5	TRBJ2-7	CASSYDRAGRYEQYF	TGTGCCAGCAGTTACGACAGGGCGGGTAGGTACGAGCAGTACTTC
TRBD2	-	TRBV11-2	TRBJ2-1	CASTPRPSGVTYNEQFF	TGTGCCAGCACACCCCGTCCTAGCGGGGTTACCTACAATGAGCAGTTCTTC
-	once	TRBV7-8	TRBJ1-4	CASTILQGNGEKLFF	TGTGCCAGCACCATACTGCAGGGAAATGGCGAAAAACTGTTTTTT
TRBD1	-	TRBV29-1	TRBJ1-4	CSAGTGNEKLFF	TGCAGCGCCGGGACAGGGAATGAAAAACTGTTTTTT